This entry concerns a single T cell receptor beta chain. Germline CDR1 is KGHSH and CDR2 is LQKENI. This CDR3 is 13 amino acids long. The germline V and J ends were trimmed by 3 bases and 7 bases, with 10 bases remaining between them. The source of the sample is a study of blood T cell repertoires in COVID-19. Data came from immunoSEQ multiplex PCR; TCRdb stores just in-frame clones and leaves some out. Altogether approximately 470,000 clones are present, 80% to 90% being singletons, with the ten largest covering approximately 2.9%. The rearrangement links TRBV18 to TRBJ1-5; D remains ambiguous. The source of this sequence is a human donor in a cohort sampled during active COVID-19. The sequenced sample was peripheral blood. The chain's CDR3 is CASSPDRGQPQHF. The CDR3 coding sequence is TGTGCCAGCTCACCGGACCGGGGACAGCCCCAGCATTTT.